This record concerns one T cell receptor beta chain sequence. What it binds is not known. The CDR3 is 16 residues long. Germline assignment: CDR1 DFQATT and CDR2 SNEGSKA (reference sequence). V was cut by 6 bases and J by 1 base, with 19 bases left in between. These data are taken from a study of T-cell reconstitution after alpha-beta-depleted transplantation in children. Unique molecular identifiers featured in how the TCRbeta library was prepared. TCRdb processed the PCR reads anew with MiXCR; each CDR3 protein has one entry. The sample has about 210,000 distinct CDR3 sequences, around a sixth seen once. Study-level findings and limits: Alpha-beta T cells about two months after transplant reportedly derived from several hundred expanded graft clones. Most T-cell counts and diversity one year after the transplant came from T cells that were newly produced.

This TCR was recovered from a male patient aged 2-9 years who had a stem cell transplant for acute lymphoblastic leukemia, so the T cells may come from the graft donor. The sample consisted of PBMCs, mostly from graft donor cells, taken 360 days after TCRalphabeta/CD19-depleted stem cell transplant. V is TRBV20-1 and J is TRBJ2-1; possibly TRBD2 for D (5 bases). The CDR3 nucleotides are TGCAGTGCGATAGAGATGCGGGTGGCTTCCTACAATGAGCAGTTCTTC. Its protein product is CSAIEMRVASYNEQFF.